What follows are 14 T cell receptor beta chains derived from one specimen sequenced in a study of shared clonotypes between healthy human individuals. CD45RO negativity and positive selection for CCR7 defined naive CD8 cells, a population that excluded terminally differentiated effector memory CD45RA+ cells. The repertoire was sequenced with immunoSEQ multiplex PCR; TCRdb's copy has only in-frame clones and lacks some. The sample gives about 2.2 million clones, roughly 93% of which show up once; less than 2% is in the top ten. The sample consisted of naive CD8+ T cells from PBMCs. These receptors were collected from a man aged 18 to 35 in good health. Some clones in this sample may be carry-over from other donors' samples.

J is TRBJ1-1 and V is TRBV4-1; 7 bases align to TRBD1. The germline gives CDR1 MGHRA, CDR2 YSYEKL. CDR3 length equals 15 residues. V was clipped by 4 bases and J by 1 base; unmatched bases: 6. CDR3 nucleotides: TGCGCCAGCAGCCTACTAGAGGGGGCGAACACTGAAGCTTTCTTT. It codes for CASSLLEGANTEAFF.

Concerning this clone itself: This sample also contains other DNA sequences that code for the same CDR3. This sequence joins TRBV27 and TRBJ2-7; either TRBD1 or TRBD2 may supply D (5 bases each). The germline CDR1 and CDR2 sequences are MNHEY and SMNVEV (reference sequence). The V end was cut by 6 bases, the J end by 4 bases, with 7 bases between. CDR3 length: 11 amino acids. The CDR3 protein is CASSGAYEQYF. The CDR3 coding sequence is TGTGCCAGCAGCGGGGCGTACGAGCAGTACTTC.

The rearrangement joins TRBV5-6 to TRBJ2-1, with TRBD2 matching 16 bases. The CDR3 runs to 14 residues. The V gene's germline CDR1 is SGHDT and CDR2 YYEEEE. V was clipped by 5 bases and J by 9 bases; unmatched bases: 2. The CDR3 DNA sequence: TGTGCCAGCAGGGGGACTAGCGGGAGGGGTGAGCAGTTCTTC. It translates to CASRGTSGRGEQFF.

The chain has TRBV5-1 and TRBJ2-7; D is perhaps TRBD2 (5 bases). This CDR3 contains 14 residues. V lost 1 base to trimming and J lost 6 bases, with 14 bases between them. The germline gives CDR1 SGHRS, CDR2 YFSETQ. The CDR3 loop reads CASSLFRGSIEQYF. For the CDR3, the DNA is TGCGCCAGCAGCTTGTTCCGGGGATCCATCGAGCAGTACTTC.

This rearrangement joins TRBV29-1 to TRBJ2-7, with a tentative D call TRBD2 (5 bases). V dropped 7 bases and J dropped 3 bases, with 10 bases sitting between them. CDR1 is SQVTM and CDR2 is ANQGSEA in the germline V gene. The CDR3 consists of 11 residues. The CDR3 here is CSARELYEQYF. The DNA for the CDR3 is TGCAGCGCCCGGGAACTCTACGAGCAGTACTTC.

This clone was found a few times. The rearrangement uses TRBV4-1 and TRBJ1-5, with TRBD1 as a possible D gene (5 bases). Germline assignment: CDR1 MGHRA and CDR2 YSYEKL. This CDR3 region has 18 residues. Trimming took off 0 bases at V and 0 bases at J, with 15 bases between the two ends. The CDR3 sequence is CASSQEGHGTHSNQPQHF. CDR3 sequence (DNA): TGCGCCAGCAGCCAAGAGGGGCATGGGACTCATAGCAATCAGCCCCAGCATTTT.

This CDR3 reads CASSVGRGPLETQYF. CDR3 coding DNA: TGTGCCAGCAGCGTAGGTAGGGGCCCCCTCGAGACCCAGTACTTC. The rearrangement joins TRBV9 to TRBJ2-5, with D possibly being TRBD1 (5 bases). CDR3 length: 15 residues. The V and J ends lost 0 bases and 5 bases respectively, with 14 bases between them. In germline, CDR1 is SGDLS, CDR2 YYNGEE.

This chain uses TRBV10-3 with TRBJ2-7, with D tentatively TRBD1 or TRBD2 (5 bases each). The germline V gene encodes CDR1 ENHRY and CDR2 SYGVKD. This CDR3 is 15 amino acids long. The V end was cut by 5 bases, the J end by 1 base, with 15 bases between. The CDR3 here is CAISSRDVVSYEQYF. CDR3 DNA: TGTGCCATCAGTTCACGGGACGTGGTGTCCTACGAGCAGTACTTC.

This chain uses TRBV5-6 with TRBJ2-1; 14 positions match TRBD2. Losses at the gene ends were 6 bases for V and 3 bases for J; bases not matched to a gene: 5. The CDR3 runs to 16 residues. Germline lookup yields CDR1 SGHDT and CDR2 YYEEEE. The DNA for the CDR3 is TGTGCCAGCATGGGGACTAGCGGGGGCCGCTACAATGAGCAGTTCTTC. Translation gives CASMGTSGGRYNEQFF.

CDR3 nucleotide sequence: TGTGCCAGCAGCTTCCGGACAGGGGGCCACAATACGCAGTATTTT. It specifies CASSFRTGGHNTQYF. The rearrangement uses TRBV7-9 and TRBJ2-3; 11 positions match TRBD1. The CDR3 is 15 amino acids. J gave up 7 bases and V 3 bases, and 6 bases lay outside the gene matches. Germline assignment: CDR1 SEHNR and CDR2 FQNEAQ (reference sequence). The full variable domain, its missing parts supplied by reference TRBV7-9 and TRBJ2-3, is DTGVSQNPRHKITKRGQNVTFRCDPISEHNRLYWYRQTLGQGPEFLTYFQNEAQLEKSRLLSDRFSAERPKGSFSTLEIQRTEQGDSAMYLCASSFRTGGHNTQYFGPGTRLTVL.

The genes are TRBV6-6 and TRBJ1-2; maybe TRBD1 (5 bases). With 5 bases removed from V and 6 bases from J, the gap between germline ends came to 22 bases. Germline values: CDR1 MNHNY, CDR2 SVGAGI (reference sequence). There are 16 residues in the CDR3. In DNA, the CDR3 is TGTGCCAGCAGTCCGACAGTGAGGGTACCCTCGGATGGCTACACCTTC. This encodes CASSPTVRVPSDGYTF.

To note about this clone: Other nucleotide sequences from this sample produce the same CDR3. This sequence joins TRBV6-5 and TRBJ2-7, with 11 bases lining up with TRBD2. Per the germline V gene, CDR1 is MNHEY and CDR2 is SVGAGI. The CDR3 is 14 residues long. The J segment lost 3 bases and the V segment lost 2 bases, leaving 0 bases of the junction unmatched. CDR3: CASSYTSGSYEQYF. As DNA, the CDR3 is TGTGCCAGCAGTTACACTAGCGGGAGCTACGAGCAGTACTTC.

Only a few counts were recorded for this clone. The DNA of the CDR3 is TGTGCCAGTGGTGGACAGTACACCGGGGAGCTGTTTTTT. Its translation: CASGGQYTGELFF. This chain uses TRBV19 with TRBJ2-2; weak D call: TRBD1 (6 bases). Germline CDR1 is LNHDA and CDR2 is SQIVND (reference sequence). CDR3 length equals 13 residues. V was clipped by 8 bases and J by 3 bases, with 10 bases between them.

The CDR3 region has the DNA TGTGCCAGCAGCTCGGGACAGGGGCTATGGCCCCAGCATTTT. Protein: CASSSGQGLWPQHF. This chain joins TRBV9 and TRBJ1-5; 10 bases match TRBD1. The CDR3 loop spans 14 amino acids. V trimming: 4 bases; J trimming: 9 bases; junction bases outside the gene matches: 7. In germline, CDR1 is SGDLS, CDR2 YYNGEE.